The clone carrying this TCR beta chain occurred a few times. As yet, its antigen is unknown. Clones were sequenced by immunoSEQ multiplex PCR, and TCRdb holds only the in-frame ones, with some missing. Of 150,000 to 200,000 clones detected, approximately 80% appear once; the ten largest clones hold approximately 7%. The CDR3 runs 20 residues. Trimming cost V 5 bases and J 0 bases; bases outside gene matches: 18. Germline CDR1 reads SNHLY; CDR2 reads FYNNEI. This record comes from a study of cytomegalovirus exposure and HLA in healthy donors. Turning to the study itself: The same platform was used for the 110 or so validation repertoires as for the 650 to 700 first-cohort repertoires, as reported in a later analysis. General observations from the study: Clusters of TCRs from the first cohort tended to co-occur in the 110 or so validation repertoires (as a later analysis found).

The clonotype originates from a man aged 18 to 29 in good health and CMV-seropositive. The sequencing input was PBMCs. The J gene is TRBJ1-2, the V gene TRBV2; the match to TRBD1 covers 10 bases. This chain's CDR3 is CASSLITIGTGDLSNYGYTF. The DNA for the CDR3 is TGTGCCAGCAGTTTAATAACAATCGGGACAGGGGATCTTTCTAACTATGGCTACACCTTC.